This T cell receptor (beta chain) was found in a study of blood T cell repertoires in COVID-19. TCRdb keeps only in-frame clones here, not all; method: immunoSEQ multiplex PCR. The profile shows roughly 220,000 clones, under 90% of them singletons. Trimming removed 4 bases from V and 2 bases from J, with 13 bases in between. Germline values: CDR1 SGHTA, CDR2 FQGNSA. This CDR3 spans 15 amino acids. Material: peripheral blood. The rearrangement links TRBV7-2 to TRBJ2-3; TRBD1 is a possible D gene (6 bases). The receptor was isolated from a man older than 75 with acute or convalescent COVID-19. Here the CDR3 DNA reads TGTGCCAGCAGCTCCAATAGGGGGTTCACAGATACGCAGTATTTT. It yields the protein CASSSNRGFTDTQYF.